The 20 T cell receptor beta chains given below trace back to one sample, sequenced in a study of blood T cell repertoires in COVID-19. Libraries were prepared by immunoSEQ multiplex PCR; TCRdb keeps only in-frame clonotypes and omits some of them. The repertoire holds about 190,000 clones, 90% seen once, with 0.55% to 0.8% in the top ten. Sequenced material: peripheral blood. These receptor sequences come from a man aged 50 to 59 with acute or convalescent COVID-19.

The V gene is TRBV7-2, the J gene TRBJ2-2, with TRBD1 as a possible D gene (6 bases). V dropped 5 bases and J dropped 7 bases, with 14 bases sitting between them. The CDR3 runs 14 residues. Looked up from germline, CDR1 is SGHTA and CDR2 is FQGNSA. This CDR3 reads CASSPIGGSGELFF. DNA of the CDR3: TGTGCCAGCAGCCCAATAGGGGGTAGCGGGGAGCTGTTTTTT. The full variable domain, completed using reference TRBV7-2 and TRBJ2-2, is GAGVSQSPSNKVTEKGKDVELRCDPISGHTALYWYRQSLGQGLEFLIYFQGNSAPDKSGLPSDRFSAERTGGSVSTLTIQRTQQEDSAVYLCASSPIGGSGELFFGEGSRLTVL.

V gene TRBV19 combines with J gene TRBJ1-1, with a tentative D call TRBD1 (5 bases). The V gene lost 8 bases and the J gene lost 8 bases, with 21 bases spanning the gap. The germline V gene encodes CDR1 LNHDA and CDR2 SQIVND (reference sequence). The CDR3 is 14 residues long. The DNA of the CDR3 is TGTGCCAGTTCAAGCCGTCCAGGGTCCCCCGAAGCTTTCTTT. Its protein product is CASSSRPGSPEAFF.

The chain links TRBV6-5 to TRBJ1-5, with D unclear. V lost 6 bases, J lost 4 bases, and 13 bases lay in between. This CDR3 spans 14 amino acids. Germline assignment: CDR1 MNHEY and CDR2 SVGAGI. The CDR3 sequence is CASRSITGNQPQHF. CDR3 bases: TGTGCCAGCAGGAGTATAACCGGGAATCAGCCCCAGCATTTT.

The chain has TRBV4-1 and TRBJ2-3; TRBD2 matches 7 bases. J was trimmed by 2 bases and V by 3 bases; bases with no gene match: 5. Germline lookup yields CDR1 MGHRA and CDR2 YSYEKL. The CDR3 length is 15 residues. CDR3 bases: TGCGCCAGCAGCCACCTAGCGGAGATCACAGATACGCAGTATTTT. Its protein is CASSHLAEITDTQYF.

V gene TRBV27 combines with J gene TRBJ2-1; 11 nucleotides match TRBD2. The germline gives CDR1 MNHEY, CDR2 SMNVEV (reference sequence). J was trimmed by 3 bases and V by 5 bases; bases with no gene match: 6. CDR3 length equals 16 residues. The CDR3 DNA sequence: TGTGCCAGCAGTGCCCCGGGGACTAGCGGCTACAATGAGCAGTTCTTC. Protein product: CASSAPGTSGYNEQFF.

This clone appeared a single time. The V gene is TRBV6-5, the J gene TRBJ2-5; TRBD1 agrees at 9 bases. This CDR3 region has 14 residues. V shed 6 bases, J shed 6 bases, and the junction held 8 bases outside the gene matches. Germline V gene sequence: CDR1 MNHEY, CDR2 SVGAGI. CDR3 sequence: CASSLRTGDKTQYF. DNA for the CDR3: TGTGCCAGCAGCCTCCGGACAGGGGACAAGACCCAGTACTTC.

This chain links TRBV29-1 with TRBJ2-3; 8 nucleotides match TRBD2. Germline trimming cut 7 bases from V and 4 bases from J; bases unmatched to any gene: 4. The length of the CDR3 is 12 residues. CDR1 and CDR2 (germline): SQVTM, ANQGSEA. CDR3 in DNA: TGCAGCGCCGGGGGGGGCGCAGATACGCAGTATTTT. Translation: CSAGGGADTQYF.

The CDR3 coding sequence is TGTGCCAGCAGCCCAATTTACAGGGGCGGCAATCAGCCCCAGCATTTT. It is translated as CASSPIYRGGNQPQHF. V and J are TRBV7-8 and TRBJ1-5, with 7 bases identical to TRBD1. CDR1 SGHVS and CDR2 FQNEAQ come from the germline V gene. This CDR3 has 16 amino acids. V lost 5 bases and J lost 2; bases outside the gene matches: 9.

This chain uses TRBV18 with TRBJ2-1, with D possibly being TRBD2 (5 bases). The germline V gene has CDR1 KGHSH and CDR2 LQKENI. CDR3 length equals 12 residues. The V end was cut by 2 bases, the J end by 7 bases, with 6 bases between. The CDR3 protein is CASSPIANEQFF. CDR3 in DNA: TGTGCCAGCTCACCAATAGCGAATGAGCAGTTCTTC.

The chain links TRBV6-5 to TRBJ2-3; weak D call: TRBD1 (5 bases). Trimming left V 6 bases short and J 6 bases short, with 19 bases between. The CDR3 has 15 amino acids. Per germline, CDR1 MNHEY and CDR2 SVGAGI. The DNA for the CDR3 is TGTGCCAGCAGGAGTGGACACGGGCCGGGTGATACGCAGTATTTT. Protein product: CASRSGHGPGDTQYF.

On this clone itself: A junction end diverges from the germline sequence, so it may reflect a read error. The chain links TRBV6-5 to TRBJ2-2; no clear D gene. Germline V CDR1 and CDR2: MNHEY, SVGAGI. The CDR3 loop spans 16 amino acids. The CDR3 DNA is TGTGCCAGCACTTACTCGGAAAGCGAACCGCGGGGGGAGCTGTTTTTT. Its translation is CASTYSESEPRGELFF.

The V call is TRBV9, the J call TRBJ2-5; perhaps TRBD1 as D (6 bases). The V and J ends lost 0 bases and 4 bases respectively, with 16 bases between them. The CDR3 covers 16 residues. CDR1 and CDR2 (germline): SGDLS, YYNGEE. The CDR3 here is CASSVEGGTSGETQYF. The CDR3 DNA is TGTGCCAGCAGCGTAGAAGGGGGAACAAGCGGAGAGACCCAGTACTTC.

The rearrangement uses TRBV5-1 and TRBJ1-6; possible D gene TRBD1, 6 bases. V lost 1 base, J lost 7 bases, and 12 bases lay in between. From germline, CDR1 is SGHRS and CDR2 YFSETQ. The CDR3 spans 15 residues. The CDR3: CASSLQRTANSPLHF. CDR3 DNA: TGCGCCAGCAGCTTGCAGAGGACAGCAAATTCACCCCTCCACTTT.

The rearrangement links TRBV9 to TRBJ2-2, with 11 bases fitting TRBD2. The CDR3 contains 18 residues. Germline CDR1 SGDLS, CDR2 YYNGEE. Germline trimming cut 0 bases from V and 0 bases from J; bases unmatched to any gene: 4. CDR3 nucleotides: TGTGCCAGCAGCGTAGAGCCTAGCGGGGGGTCGAACACCGGGGAGCTGTTTTTT. It yields the protein CASSVEPSGGSNTGELFF.

The rearrangement joins TRBV7-2 to TRBJ1-2; 9 nucleotides match TRBD1. The CDR3 loop spans 16 amino acids. The V gene's germline CDR1 is SGHTA and CDR2 FQGNSA. J lost 4 bases, V lost 3 bases, and 9 bases had no gene match. For the CDR3, the DNA is TGTGCCAGCAGCTTGTCAGGGACAGGGAAGCTCTATGGCTACACCTTC. Protein: CASSLSGTGKLYGYTF.

V usage is TRBV14 and J usage is TRBJ1-1; 9 nucleotides align to TRBD1. The V and J ends lost 2 bases and 12 bases, in that order; junction bases with no gene match: 13. The length of the CDR3 is 15 residues. The germline CDR1 and CDR2 sequences are SGHDN and FVKESK. The CDR3 loop reads CASSQRGPTGGLSFF. Written as DNA, the CDR3 is TGTGCCAGCAGCCAAAGGGGACCGACAGGGGGTTTATCTTTCTTT.

The chain carries TRBV10-2 and TRBJ1-2; TRBD1 aligns across 8 bases. CDR1 WSHSY and CDR2 SAAADI come from the germline V gene. Trimming removed 8 bases from V and 8 bases from J; junction bases left unmatched: 10. This CDR3 comprises 13 residues. The CDR3 region has the DNA TGCGCCAGCCGGGGGGCAGGGGGCTTGGGCTACACCTTC. Translated: CASRGAGGLGYTF.

V and J are TRBV5-8 and TRBJ1-2, with TRBD1 identical over 7 bases. Per the germline V gene, CDR1 is SGHTS and CDR2 is YDEGEE. With 0 bases clipped from V and 4 bases from J, the junction kept 6 bases outside the gene matches. This CDR3 is 15 amino acids long. The CDR3 coding sequence is TGTGCCAGCAGCTTGGCGGCAGGGGGTACCTATGGCTACACCTTC. It yields the protein CASSLAAGGTYGYTF.

The chain is built from TRBV5-1 and TRBJ2-1, with 10 bases matching TRBD2. The trim removed 2 bases at V and 4 bases at J, leaving 6 bases unmatched. CDR1 is SGHRS, CDR2 YFSETQ, per germline. The CDR3 has 16 amino acids. The CDR3, as DNA: TGCGCCAGCAGCTTCGAAGCGGGACTAGCGTACAATGAGCAGTTCTTC. It translates to CASSFEAGLAYNEQFF.

This chain uses TRBV6-2 or TRBV6-3 with TRBJ2-7; D not resolved. The CDR3 length is 13 residues. Trimming stripped 2 bases from V and 2 bases from J, with 7 bases between. Germline V lookup: CDR1 MNHEY, CDR2 SVGEGT. In nucleotides, the CDR3 is TGTGCCAGCAGTTACGGGCAGCCCTACGAGCAGTACGTC. This translates into CASSYGQPYEQYV.